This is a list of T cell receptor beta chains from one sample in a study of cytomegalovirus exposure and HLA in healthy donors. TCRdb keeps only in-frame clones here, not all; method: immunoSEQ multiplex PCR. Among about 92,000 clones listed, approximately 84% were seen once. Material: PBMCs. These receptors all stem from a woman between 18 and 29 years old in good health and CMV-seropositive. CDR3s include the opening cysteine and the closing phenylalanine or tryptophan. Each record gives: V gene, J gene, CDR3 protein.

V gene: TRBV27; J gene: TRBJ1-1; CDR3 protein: CASSSLSFQGNTEAFF
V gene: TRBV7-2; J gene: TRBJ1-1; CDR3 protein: CASSLFLANTEAFF
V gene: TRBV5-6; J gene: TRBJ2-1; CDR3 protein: CASKRGSSYNEQFF
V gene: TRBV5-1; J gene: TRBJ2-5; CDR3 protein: CASSLEGTRRETQYF
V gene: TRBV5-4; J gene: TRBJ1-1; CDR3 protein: CASSLAYRENTEAFF
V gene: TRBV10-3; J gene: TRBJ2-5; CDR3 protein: CAIRVLGTSGSWETQYF
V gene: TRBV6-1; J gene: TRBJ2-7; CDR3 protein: CASSVNDEQYF
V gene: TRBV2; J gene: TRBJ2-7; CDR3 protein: CASSEAPQGAVNEQYF
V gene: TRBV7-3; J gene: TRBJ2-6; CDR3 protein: CASSSPGQGAGANVLTF
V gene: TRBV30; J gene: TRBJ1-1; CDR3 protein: CAWSAQGDTEAFF
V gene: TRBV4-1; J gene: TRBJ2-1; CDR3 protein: CASSSSGNEQFF
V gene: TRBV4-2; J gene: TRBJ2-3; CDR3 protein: CASSQVAGASTDTQYF
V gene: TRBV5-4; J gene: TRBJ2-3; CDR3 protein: CASSLRAGPLTDTQYF
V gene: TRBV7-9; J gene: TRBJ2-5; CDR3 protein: CASSLALAGSETQYF
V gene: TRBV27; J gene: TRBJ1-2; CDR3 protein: CASSLRVGQNYGYTF
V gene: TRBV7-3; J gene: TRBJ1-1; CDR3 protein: CASSYGLGGTEAFF
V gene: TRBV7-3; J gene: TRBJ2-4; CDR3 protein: CASSLAGGGNIQYF
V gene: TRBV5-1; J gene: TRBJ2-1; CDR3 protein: CASSFPGNNEQFF
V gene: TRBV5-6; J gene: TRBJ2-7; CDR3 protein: CASLTEGRYQEQYF
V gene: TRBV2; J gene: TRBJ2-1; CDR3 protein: CASSKDRNEQFF
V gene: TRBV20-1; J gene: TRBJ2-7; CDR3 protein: CSARTNYEQYF
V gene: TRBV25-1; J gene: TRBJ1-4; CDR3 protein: CASSTPASELFF
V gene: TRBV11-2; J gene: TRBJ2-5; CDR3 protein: CASSPRPGQGHRETQYF
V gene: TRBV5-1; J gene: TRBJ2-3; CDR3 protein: CASRGTSTDTQYF
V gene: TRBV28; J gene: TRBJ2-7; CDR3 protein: CASTGGDKSYEQYF
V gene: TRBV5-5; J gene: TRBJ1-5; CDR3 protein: CASSTSPARGETQHF
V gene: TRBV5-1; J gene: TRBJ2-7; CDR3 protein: CASSLAPGLSGRAPEQYF
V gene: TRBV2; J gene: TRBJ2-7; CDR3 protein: CASNGRGNYEQYF
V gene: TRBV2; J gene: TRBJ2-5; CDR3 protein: CASSVGTFVAAQYF
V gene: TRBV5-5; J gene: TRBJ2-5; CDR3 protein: CASSLLGGGRETQYF
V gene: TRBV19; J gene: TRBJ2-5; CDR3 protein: CASSPGRGEETQYF
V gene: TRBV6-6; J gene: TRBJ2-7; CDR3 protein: CASSYSGGNSYEQYF
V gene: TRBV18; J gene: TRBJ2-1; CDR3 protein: CASSGQGRTYNEQFF
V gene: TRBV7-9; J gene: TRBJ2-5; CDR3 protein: CASSLGVETQYF
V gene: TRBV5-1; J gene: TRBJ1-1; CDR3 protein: CASSPGQGPSEAFF
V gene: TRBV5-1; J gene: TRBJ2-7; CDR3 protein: CASSLSFMGLAYEQYF
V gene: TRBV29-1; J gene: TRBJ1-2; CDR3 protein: CSALGKTLNYGYTF
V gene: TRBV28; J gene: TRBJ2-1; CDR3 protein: CASAAGGGYNEQFF
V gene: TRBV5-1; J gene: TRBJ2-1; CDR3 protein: CASSLGLAGTPTSYNEQFF
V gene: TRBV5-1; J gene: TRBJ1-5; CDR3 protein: CASSGGPNQPQHF
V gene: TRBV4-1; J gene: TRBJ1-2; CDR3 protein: CASSQVIVKGAGYGYTF
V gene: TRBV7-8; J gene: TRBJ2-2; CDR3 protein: CASSFVRLNTGELFF
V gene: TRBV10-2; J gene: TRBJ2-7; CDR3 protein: CASSPGVAANYEQYF
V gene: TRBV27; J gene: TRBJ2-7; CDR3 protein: CASSQLGLAYEQYF
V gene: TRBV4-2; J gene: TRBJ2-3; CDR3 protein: CASSQQRGADTQYF
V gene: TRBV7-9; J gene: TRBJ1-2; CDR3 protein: CASSPRGGGAGYGYTF
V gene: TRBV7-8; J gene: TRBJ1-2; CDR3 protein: CASNSALGPFHYGYTF
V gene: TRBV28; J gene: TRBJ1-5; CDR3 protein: CASITTGDHRQPQHF
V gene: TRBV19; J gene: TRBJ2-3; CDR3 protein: CASSIGRVRSHTDTQYF
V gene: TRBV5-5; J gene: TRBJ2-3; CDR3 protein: CASSIGTGFPTDTQYF
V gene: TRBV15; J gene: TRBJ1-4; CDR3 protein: CATSRDRGNEKLFF
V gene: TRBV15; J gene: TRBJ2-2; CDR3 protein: CATSRGGEMNTGELFF
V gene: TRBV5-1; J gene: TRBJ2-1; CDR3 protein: CASSLAVVRATEQFF
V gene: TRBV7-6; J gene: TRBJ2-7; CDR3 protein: CASSFSPDSSGRTYEQYF